This T cell receptor (beta chain) was sequenced during a study of shared clonotypes between healthy human individuals (TCRdb year 2020). As for the study more broadly: A couple of women and three men aged 18 to 49 years were included in the cohort. Per donor, three plates each were used for CD4 naive and CD4 memory, two for CD8 naive, and one for CD8 memory. To estimate repertoire size and how much clonotypes are shared between individuals, the study performed deep sequencing of blood TCR repertoires from a few healthy adults. Different laboratories and diverse techniques were used to prepare libraries and sequence TCR repertoires, to increase sequencing depth and limit assay-specific biases. Each donor's leukapheresis produced roughly between about 0.9 and 9.5 billion PBMCs. What the work shows at the level of the full study, not this receptor alone: The small number of donors limited the genetic and exposure-history diversity represented. About 5% of naive CD4, 3.5% of naive CD8, 2.3% of memory CD4, and around 0.42% of memory CD8 clonotypes were shared across a few donors. Naive subsets generally had larger estimated clonotype richness than memory subsets did. Pairwise subsampling indicated that sequencing depth was expected to affect the degree of clonotype sharing among donors. Compared with non-shared clonotypes, clonotypes shared by all four sorted-subset donors had higher generation probabilities. Incomplete sequencing was indicated by rarefaction of sorted-subset datasets, despite the large sequencing depth. Sampling was limited to blood, and TCR repertoires in tissue likely differ from TCR repertoires in blood.

Here V drops 1 base and J drops 1 base, and the junction holds 10 bases not matched to any gene. The CDR3 numbers 18 residues from cysteine through phenylalanine. Of all the DNA, just the CDR3 is kept, 54 bases in frame from base 1. Sequences MGHRA (CDR1) and YSYEKL (CDR2) are obtained from the germline V gene. Using the deep immunoSEQ assay, multiplex PCR amplified TCR CDR3 regions from genomic DNA. Extracted genomic DNA from each cell subset was distributed evenly across all wells of several immunoSEQ 96-well plates, and each plate was treated as a replicate. For sorted subsets, each replicate PCR was loaded with approximately 200 ng genomic DNA, equivalent to about 30,000 T cell genomes. The purified libraries were quantified using a Qubit 3.0 fluorometer, sized with a Bioanalyzer 2100, and then quantified again using the KAPA Library Quantification kit. Every immunoSEQ 96-well plate was sequenced on a dedicated single-read 150-cycle Illumina NextSeq 550 flow cell. Concerning the study's data processing: The immunoSEQ output contained only junctional sequences without quality scores, so filtering could not match that applied to full-length reads. To assign V/J genes and CDR3, sequences were annotated using PyIR, a Python wrapper for IgBLAST v1.9, with IMGT germline references. Reads were removed for weak V/J assignments (E-value above 1e-6), missing CDR3, stop codons, out-of-frame junctions, or ambiguous translated residues. A V3J clonotype was defined by an identical inferred V gene, J gene, and CDR3 amino acid sequence. The percentage overlap between two repertoires was calculated by dividing the number of shared unique clonotypes by the size of the smaller repertoire. Three approaches were used to assess repertoire richness: RTK rarefaction, the Chao1 estimator, and Recon v2.1 estimates of unobserved clonotypes. For all TCRbeta clonotypes obtained by the gDNA method from a few donors, generation probabilities were computed with OLGA. This immuneACCESS table, as held by TCRdb, lists in-frame sequences with V and J called but not all clones. Of the missing ones, under half trace to an unresolved V gene in checked studies; the others have no known cause. V and J calls and clone size come straight from that table; D and trimming were deduced from the DNA. The sample table contains 2 million to 2.5 million clones; only one count was recorded for 90% to 96% of them. The ten biggest clones cover less than 0.15% of the sample.

Comments on this clone: Its recognized antigen is unknown. Base quality data are lacking; no much larger clone is found one base away.

The donors were healthy, HIV-negative adults with no recently reported acute infections or vaccinations. Every donor was a Caucasian adult living in Nashville, Tennessee, USA. Magnetic negative selection was used to enrich CD4+ T cells, after which naive cells were positively selected on CD45RA and the negative fraction became the memory subset. Blood was obtained by leukapheresis, after which PBMCs were separated by Ficoll-Histopaque density gradient centrifugation and cryopreserved in liquid nitrogen vapor phase. Purity and quantity of every magnetically sorted T cell population were checked by analytical flow cytometry. From each sorted fraction, genomic DNA was isolated and quantified by UV absorbance on a Nanodrop 2000c.

The sequenced sample consisted of naive CD4+ T cells sorted from blood. The cell subset or site label corresponds to: CD45RA+ positively selected. The rearrangement joined TRBV4-1 to TRBJ2-5; 9 nucleotides in the junction match TRBD2. This sequence originates from a man aged 18-30 years in good health. The nucleotide sequence reads as follows: TGCGCCAGCAGCCAAGTAGAGAGTAGCGGGGGCCCCCAAGAGACCCAGTACTTC. It codes for CASSQVESSGGPQETQYF.